One sample yielded the 9 T cell receptor beta chains listed below, sequenced in a study of blood T cell repertoires in COVID-19. Measured with immunoSEQ multiplex PCR; TCRdb has only the in-frame clones, and not every one. Seen here are 370,000 or so clones, roughly 86% observed once, and the top ten hold 1.1%. Sequenced: peripheral blood. These receptors all stem from a human donor with acute or convalescent COVID-19. The donor label of this sample is uncertain.

CDR3 residues: CSAQPGGSTF. The DNA of the CDR3 is TGCAGTGCTCAGCCTGGAGGGAGCACCTTC. The chain carries TRBV20-1 and TRBJ1-2; D call uncertain. The germline V gene has CDR1 DFQATT and CDR2 SNEGSKA (reference sequence). This CDR3 comprises 10 residues. Between the trimmed V and J ends, which lost 5 bases and 13 bases, there was a span of 14 bases.

The V gene is TRBV6-5, the J gene TRBJ1-1; no clear D gene. The CDR3 has 15 amino acids. With 0 bases removed from V and 5 bases from J, the gap between germline ends came to 13 bases. Germline V gene lookup returns CDR1 MNHEY and CDR2 SVGAGI. For the CDR3, the DNA is TGTGCCAGCAGTTACTCGGGAGTAAGAAGAACTGAAGCTTTCTTT. It encodes CASSYSGVRRTEAFF.

The rearrangement links TRBV6-5 to TRBJ1-1, with 10 nucleotides matching TRBD1. Germline trimming cut 2 bases from V and 3 bases from J; bases unmatched to any gene: 0. This CDR3 comprises 14 residues. Germline loops: CDR1 MNHEY, CDR2 SVGAGI. In DNA form, the CDR3 reads TGTGCCAGCAGTTACGGGACAGGGGACACTGAAGCTTTCTTT. The encoded protein is CASSYGTGDTEAFF.

This clone was detected once. J is TRBJ2-7 and V is TRBV18, with D unresolved. The CDR3 extends over 15 amino acids. V dropped 0 bases and J dropped 2 bases, with 11 bases sitting between them. CDR1 is KGHSH, CDR2 LQKENI, per germline. In nucleotides, the CDR3 is TGTGCCAGCTCACCACCATTCGTGAGTCCCTACGAGCAGTACTTC. Translating gives CASSPPFVSPYEQYF.

This clone is a singleton in its sample. The chain uses TRBV28 and TRBJ2-1; D not certain. CDR3 size: 15 residues. Germline V CDR1 and CDR2: MDHEN, SYDVKM. V lost 5 bases to trimming and J lost 6 bases, with 17 bases between them. Written as DNA, the CDR3 is TGTGCCAGCAGTACCTCAGGTCGGCCAAGCAATGAGCAGTTCTTC. Its protein is CASSTSGRPSNEQFF.

This chain links TRBV6-5 with TRBJ1-2, with D perhaps matching TRBD1 (5 bases). Germline V gene sequence: CDR1 MNHEY, CDR2 SVGAGI. Trimming left V 4 bases short and J 0 bases short, with 12 bases between. The CDR3 is 15 residues long. The CDR3 here is CASSSDWGANYGYTF. In DNA, the CDR3 is TGTGCCAGCAGTTCCGATTGGGGGGCTAACTATGGCTACACCTTC.

This clone was seen only once. The V gene is TRBV6-1, the J gene TRBJ2-7; 7 bases are a match to TRBD2. This CDR3 spans 16 amino acids. CDR1 is MNHNS and CDR2 is SASEGT in the germline V gene. The ends lost 4 bases at V and 1 base at J; junction bases unmatched: 10. The CDR3, as DNA: TGTGCCAGCAGTGGGCGGGGGTCTAAGGAGTCCTACGAGCAGTACTTC. Its translation: CASSGRGSKESYEQYF.

The V and J genes are TRBV12-5 and TRBJ1-1, with D maybe TRBD1 (6 bases). This CDR3 is 16 amino acids long. Germline CDR1 reads LGHNT; CDR2 reads FRNRAP. V shed 6 bases and J shed 3 bases, with 20 bases lying between them. The CDR3, as DNA: TGTGCTAGTGGCCGGATACAGGGTGGAAGGGACACTGAAGCTTTCTTT. It yields the protein CASGRIQGGRDTEAFF. The full variable domain, its missing parts supplied by reference TRBV12-5 and TRBJ1-1, is DARVTQTPRHKVTEMGQEVTMRCQPILGHNTVFWYRQTMMQGLELLAYFRNRAPLDDSGMPKDRFSAEMPDATLATLKIQPSEPRDSAVYFCASGRIQGGRDTEAFFGQGTRLTVV.

Here the CDR3 reads CAWTYGGELFF. CDR3 sequence (DNA): TGTGCCTGGACCTACGGCGGGGAGCTGTTTTTT. The chain joins TRBV30 to TRBJ2-2; D uncertain. The CDR3 loop spans 11 amino acids. The V gene's germline CDR1 is GTSNPN and CDR2 SVGIG (reference sequence). V was shortened by 4 bases and J by 7 bases, with 7 bases between the two germline ends.